The clone carrying this T cell receptor beta chain appeared a few times. Its specificity is not known. MiXCR, run by TCRdb on the RT-PCR reads, gives a single entry per CDR3 protein. Of more than 450,000 distinct CDR3 sequences listed, roughly 12% are singletons. This entry comes from a study of response to subunit inactivated influenza vaccine. General study findings and limits: After each seasonal influenza vaccination, few new T cells are recruited, the authors suggested.

The CDR3 is 15 residues long. The V and J ends lost 5 bases and 3 bases, in that order; junction bases with no gene match: 5. The germline gives CDR1 DFQATT, CDR2 SNEGSKA (reference sequence). The TCR sequence derives from a middle-aged man who received an inactivated influenza vaccine. The sample consisted of PBMCs from blood, taken on the day of vaccination. The rearrangement links TRBV20-1 to TRBJ2-1; 12 positions agree with TRBD2. The CDR3 region is CSAPTSGGIYNEQFF. CDR3 nucleotides: TGCAGTGCTCCCACTAGCGGGGGGATCTACAATGAGCAGTTCTTC.